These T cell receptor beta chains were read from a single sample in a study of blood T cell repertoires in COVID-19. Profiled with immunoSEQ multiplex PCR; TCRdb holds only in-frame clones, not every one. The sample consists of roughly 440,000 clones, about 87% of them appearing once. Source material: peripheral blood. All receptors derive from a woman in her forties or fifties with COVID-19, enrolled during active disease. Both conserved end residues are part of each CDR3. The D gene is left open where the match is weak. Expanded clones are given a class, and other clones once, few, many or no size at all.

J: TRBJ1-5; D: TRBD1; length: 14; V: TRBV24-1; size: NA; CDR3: CATLGQGANQPQHF; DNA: TGTGCCACGCTAGGCCAGGGGGCGAATCAGCCCCAGCATTTT
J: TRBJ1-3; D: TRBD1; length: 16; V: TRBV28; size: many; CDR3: CASSSPGGPSGNTIYF; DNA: TGTGCCAGCAGTTCCCCAGGGGGCCCATCTGGAAACACCATATATTTT
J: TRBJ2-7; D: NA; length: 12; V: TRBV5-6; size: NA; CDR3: CASSHEPPEQYF; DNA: TGTGCCAGCAGCCACGAGCCACCCGAGCAGTACTTC
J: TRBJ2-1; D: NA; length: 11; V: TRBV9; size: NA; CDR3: CASGFYNEQFF; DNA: TGTGCCAGCGGCTTCTACAATGAGCAGTTCTTC
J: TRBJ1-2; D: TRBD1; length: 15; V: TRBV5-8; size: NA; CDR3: CASSFRTGANYGYTF; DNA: TGTGCCAGCAGCTTTCGGACAGGCGCTAACTATGGCTACACCTTC
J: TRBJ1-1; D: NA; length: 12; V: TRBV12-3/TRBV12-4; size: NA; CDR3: CASSFRGSGAFF; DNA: TGTGCCAGCAGTTTCAGAGGCTCCGGGGCTTTCTTT
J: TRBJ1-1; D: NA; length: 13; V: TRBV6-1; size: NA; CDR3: CASSDGRNTEAFF; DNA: TGTGCCAGCAGTGACGGGAGGAACACTGAAGCTTTCTTT
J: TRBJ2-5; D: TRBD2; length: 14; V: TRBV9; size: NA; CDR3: CASSVGTSVETQYF; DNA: TGTGCCAGCAGCGTGGGGACTAGTGTAGAGACCCAGTACTTC
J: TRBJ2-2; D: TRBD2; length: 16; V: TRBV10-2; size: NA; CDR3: CASSVSGGGAGGELFF; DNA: TGCGCCAGCAGTGTGAGTGGCGGGGGGGCCGGCGGGGAGCTGTTTTTT
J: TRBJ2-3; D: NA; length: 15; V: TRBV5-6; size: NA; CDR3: CASSWPPQSTDTQYF; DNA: TGTGCCAGCAGCTGGCCCCCGCAGAGCACAGATACGCAGTATTTT
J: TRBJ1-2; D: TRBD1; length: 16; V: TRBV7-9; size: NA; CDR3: CASSLLPQGAPYGYTF; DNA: TGTGCCAGCAGCTTATTACCTCAGGGGGCGCCTTATGGCTACACCTTC
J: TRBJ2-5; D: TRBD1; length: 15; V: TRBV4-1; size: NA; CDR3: CASSHARTGEETQYF; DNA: TGCGCCAGCAGCCATGCCCGGACAGGGGAGGAGACCCAGTACTTC
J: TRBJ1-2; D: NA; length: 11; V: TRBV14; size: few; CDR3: CASSQDNGYTF; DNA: TGTGCCAGCAGCCAAGACAATGGCTACACCTTC
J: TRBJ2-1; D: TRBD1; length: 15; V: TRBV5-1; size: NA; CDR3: CASSLQGASYNEQFF; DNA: TGCGCCAGCAGCCTACAGGGGGCATCCTACAATGAGCAGTTCTTC
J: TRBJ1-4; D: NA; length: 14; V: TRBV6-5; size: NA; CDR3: CASILGLKNEKLFF; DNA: TGTGCCAGCATTCTCGGGTTGAAAAATGAAAAACTGTTTTTT
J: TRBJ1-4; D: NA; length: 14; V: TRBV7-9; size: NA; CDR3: CASSLGLLEEKLFF; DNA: TGTGCCAGCAGCTTAGGTCTACTGGAGGAAAAACTGTTTTTT
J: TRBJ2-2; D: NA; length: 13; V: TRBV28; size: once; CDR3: CASYRGSTGELFF; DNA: TGTGCCAGCTACCGGGGTAGCACCGGGGAGCTGTTTTTT
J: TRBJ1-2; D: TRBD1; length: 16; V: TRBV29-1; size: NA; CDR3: CSVEDGGTTGAGGYTF; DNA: TGCAGCGTTGAAGATGGAGGAACTACAGGGGCGGGAGGCTACACCTTC
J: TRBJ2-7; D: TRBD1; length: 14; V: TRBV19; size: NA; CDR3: CASSAAGGIHEQYF; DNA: TGTGCCAGTAGTGCGGCAGGGGGCATCCACGAGCAGTACTTC
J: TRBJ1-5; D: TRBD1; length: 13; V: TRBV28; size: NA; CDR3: CASGTGVEQPQHF; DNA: TGTGCCAGCGGGACAGGGGTGGAACAGCCCCAGCATTTT
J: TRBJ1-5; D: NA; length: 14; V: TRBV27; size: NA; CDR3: CASSGVPGYQPQHF; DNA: TGTGCCAGCAGTGGGGTTCCGGGGTATCAGCCCCAGCATTTT
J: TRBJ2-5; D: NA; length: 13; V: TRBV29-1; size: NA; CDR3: CSVEGLGGETQYF; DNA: TGCAGCGTTGAAGGGCTCGGGGGAGAGACCCAGTACTTC
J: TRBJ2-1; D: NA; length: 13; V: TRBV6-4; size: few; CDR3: CASSVSGRHEQFF; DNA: TGTGCCAGCAGTGTGAGTGGGCGACATGAGCAGTTCTTC
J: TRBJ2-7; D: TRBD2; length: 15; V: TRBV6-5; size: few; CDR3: CASRTGTSGSYEQYF; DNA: TGTGCCAGCAGAACAGGGACTAGCGGCTCCTACGAGCAGTACTTC
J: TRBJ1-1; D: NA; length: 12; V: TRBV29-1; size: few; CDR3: CSVDRVNTEAFF; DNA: TGCAGCGTTGACAGGGTAAACACTGAAGCTTTCTTT
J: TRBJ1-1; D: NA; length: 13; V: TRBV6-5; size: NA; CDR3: CASAGPWNTEAFF; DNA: TGTGCCAGCGCGGGACCTTGGAACACTGAAGCTTTCTTT
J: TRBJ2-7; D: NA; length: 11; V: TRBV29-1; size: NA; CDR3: CSVAMGLEQYF; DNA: TGCAGCGTCGCGATGGGGCTCGAGCAGTACTTC
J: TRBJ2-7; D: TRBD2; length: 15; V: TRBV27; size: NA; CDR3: CASRRVAGDSYEQYF; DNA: TGTGCCAGCAGAAGAGTAGCGGGGGATTCCTACGAGCAGTACTTC
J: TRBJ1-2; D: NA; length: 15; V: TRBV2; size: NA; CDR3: CASSPLGGVAGGYTF; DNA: TGTGCCAGCAGTCCCCTCGGAGGAGTGGCGGGAGGCTACACCTTC
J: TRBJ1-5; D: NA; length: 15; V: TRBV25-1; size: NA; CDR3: CASSPRTDDYQPQHF; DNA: TGTGCCAGCAGTCCGCGGACTGACGACTATCAGCCCCAGCATTTT
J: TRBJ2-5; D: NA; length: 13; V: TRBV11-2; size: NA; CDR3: CASTRNEVGTQYF; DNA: TGTGCCAGCACCAGAAATGAGGTTGGGACCCAGTACTTC
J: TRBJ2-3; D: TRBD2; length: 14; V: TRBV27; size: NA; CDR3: CASSLGGGADTQYF; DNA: TGTGCCAGCAGTTTAGGCGGGGGGGCAGATACGCAGTATTTT
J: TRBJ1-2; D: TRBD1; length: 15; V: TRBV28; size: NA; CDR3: CASSSDREFGYGYTF; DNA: TGTGCCAGCAGCAGTGACAGGGAGTTCGGATATGGCTACACCTTC
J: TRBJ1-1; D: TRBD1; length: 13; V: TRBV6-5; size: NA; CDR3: CASRTGTDTEAFF; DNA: TGTGCCAGCAGGACAGGGACGGACACTGAAGCTTTCTTT
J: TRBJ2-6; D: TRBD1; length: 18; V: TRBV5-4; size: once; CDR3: CASSLKSRGQAGANVLTF; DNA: TGTGCCAGCAGCTTAAAGAGCAGGGGGCAGGCTGGGGCCAACGTCCTGACTTTC
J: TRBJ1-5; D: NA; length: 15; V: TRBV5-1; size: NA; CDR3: CASRPDGQGNQPQHF; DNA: TGCGCCAGCAGACCGGATGGGCAGGGGAATCAGCCCCAGCATTTT
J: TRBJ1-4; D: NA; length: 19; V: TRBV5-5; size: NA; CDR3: CASSLAGGFVGATNEKLFF; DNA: TGTGCCAGCAGCTTGGCCGGGGGGTTCGTAGGTGCAACTAATGAAAAACTGTTTTTT
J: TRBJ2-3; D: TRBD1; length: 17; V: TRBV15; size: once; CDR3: CATSRGQGQGWADTQYF; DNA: TGTGCCACCAGCAGGGGGCAGGGACAGGGATGGGCAGATACGCAGTATTTT
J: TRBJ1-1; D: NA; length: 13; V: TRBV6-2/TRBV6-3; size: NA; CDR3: CASSSTDRTEAFF; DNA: TGTGCCAGCAGTTCCACAGACAGGACTGAAGCTTTCTTT
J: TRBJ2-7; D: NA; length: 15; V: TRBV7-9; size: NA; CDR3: CASSLEAEYSYEQYF; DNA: TGTGCCAGCAGCCTGGAGGCGGAGTACTCCTACGAGCAGTACTTC
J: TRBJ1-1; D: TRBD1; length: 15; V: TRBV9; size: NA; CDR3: CASSVGQGLNTEAFF; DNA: TGTGCCAGCAGCGTGGGACAGGGATTGAACACTGAAGCTTTCTTT
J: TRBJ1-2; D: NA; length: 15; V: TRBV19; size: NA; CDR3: CASSIVERPHYGYTF; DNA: TGTGCCAGTAGTATAGTGGAGCGTCCCCACTATGGCTACACCTTC
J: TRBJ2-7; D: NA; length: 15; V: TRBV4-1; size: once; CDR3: CASSQGQGGIYEQYF; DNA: TGCGCCAGCAGCCAGGGACAAGGAGGTATTTACGAGCAGTACTTC
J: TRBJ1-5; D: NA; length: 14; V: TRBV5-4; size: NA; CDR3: CASSLAGSDQPQHF; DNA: TGTGCCAGCAGCTTGGCTGGTTCGGATCAGCCCCAGCATTTT
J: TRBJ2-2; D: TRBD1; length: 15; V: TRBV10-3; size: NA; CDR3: CAIPYRDRVAGELFF; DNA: TGTGCCATCCCCTACCGGGACAGGGTGGCCGGGGAGCTGTTTTTT
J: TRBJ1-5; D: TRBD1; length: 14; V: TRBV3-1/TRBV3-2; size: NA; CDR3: CASSPDRDRQPQHF; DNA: TGTGCCAGCAGCCCCGACAGGGACAGGCAGCCCCAGCATTTT
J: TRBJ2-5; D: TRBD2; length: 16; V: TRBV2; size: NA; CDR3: CASSPGTSGGHETQYF; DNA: TGTGCCAGCAGTCCCGGGACTAGCGGGGGTCATGAGACCCAGTACTTC